These 9 T cell receptor beta chains were sequenced from one sample in a study of blood T cell repertoires in COVID-19. Some clones are missing from TCRdb's copy, which holds only in-frame ones; the method was immunoSEQ multiplex PCR. Of 200,000 to 250,000 clones listed, around four fifths are singletons. The sample taken for sequencing was peripheral blood. The source of these receptors is a woman in her 50s with active or convalescent COVID-19.

The gene calls are TRBV5-1 and TRBJ1-1, with unresolved D. CDR1 and CDR2 (germline): SGHRS, YFSETQ. This CDR3 region has 15 residues. Trimming cost V 3 bases and J 2 bases, with 14 bases left between them. The CDR3 is CASSSAAGFNTEAFF. The CDR3 region has the DNA TGCGCCAGCAGCTCTGCGGCGGGGTTCAACACTGAAGCTTTCTTT.

This chain joins TRBV7-2 and TRBJ2-1; TRBD2 aligns across 9 bases. The CDR3 has 18 amino acids. Germline values: CDR1 SGHTA, CDR2 FQGNSA. V trimming: 2 bases; J trimming: 6 bases; junction bases outside the gene matches: 14. CDR3 sequence reads: CASSLFFGLAGWGNEQFF. In nucleotides, the CDR3 is TGTGCCAGCAGCTTATTTTTTGGGCTAGCGGGATGGGGCAATGAGCAGTTCTTC.

This chain links TRBV11-2 with TRBJ2-2, with 9 bases aligning to TRBD1. The germline V gene encodes CDR1 SGHAT and CDR2 FQNNGV. The J segment lost 5 bases and the V segment lost 6 bases, leaving 1 base of the junction unmatched. The CDR3 extends over 13 amino acids. DNA of the CDR3: TGTGCCAGCAGGGGGACAGGGACCGGGGAGCTGTTTTTT. This sequence encodes CASRGTGTGELFF. Filled out from reference TRBV11-2 and TRBJ2-2, the complete variable domain reads EAGVAQSPRYKIIEKRQSVAFWCNPISGHATLYWYQQILGQGPKLLIQFQNNGVVDDSQLPKDRFSAERLKGVDSTLKIQPAKLEDSAVYLCASRGTGTGELFFGEGSRLTVL.

This clone was recorded only once. The chain links TRBV19 to TRBJ2-1; TRBD2 is a possible D gene (6 bases). Germline V gene data show CDR1 as LNHDA and CDR2 as SQIVND (reference sequence). The V end lost 5 bases, the J end lost 10 bases, and 24 bases lay between the germline ends. The CDR3 loop spans 16 amino acids. In DNA form, the CDR3 reads TGTGCCAGTAGTTCAACCGGGACTCGGTTGAGTGGCGAGCAGTTCTTC. Its protein is CASSSTGTRLSGEQFF.

Remarks on this clone: This same CDR3 is encoded by further DNA sequences in the sample. The rearrangement links TRBV5-1 to TRBJ2-3; tentatively, D is TRBD2 (6 bases). This CDR3 comprises 12 residues. Deletions cut 2 bases from V and 6 bases from J, with 7 bases between. Germline CDR1 SGHRS, CDR2 YFSETQ. The CDR3 sequence is CASSFSGDTQYF. In DNA form, the CDR3 reads TGCGCCAGCAGCTTCAGCGGGGATACGCAGTATTTT. Full variable domain (remainder filled in from reference TRBV5-1 and TRBJ2-3): KAGVTQTPRYLIKTRGQQVTLSCSPISGHRSVSWYQQTPGQGLQFLFEYFSETQRNKGNFPGRFSGRQFSNSRSEMNVSTLELGDSALYLCASSFSGDTQYFGPGTRLTVL.

This rearrangement joins TRBV10-1 to TRBJ2-1; TRBD2 is a possible D gene (5 bases). The CDR3 contains 12 residues. Germline CDR1 and CDR2: WNHNN and SYGVQD (reference sequence). V lost 6 bases and J 9 bases, leaving 12 bases between the germline ends. The CDR3 nucleotides are TGCGCCAGCAGCCGCGGGTCCAGTGAGCAGTTCTTC. This translates into CASSRGSSEQFF.

The chain combines TRBV11-3 with TRBJ1-1; 10 nucleotides agree with TRBD1. The CDR3 is 15 residues long. Germline CDR1 reads SGHNT; CDR2 reads YENEEA. J was trimmed by 4 bases and V by 4 bases; bases with no gene match: 6. This CDR3 reads CASSSPGTGVTEAFF. DNA of the CDR3: TGTGCCAGCAGCTCCCCCGGGACAGGGGTCACTGAAGCTTTCTTT.

The chain joins TRBV27 to TRBJ1-3, with unresolved D. The CDR3 consists of 13 residues. CDR1 is MNHEY and CDR2 is SMNVEV in the germline V gene (reference sequence). V shed 5 bases and J shed 4 bases, with 9 bases lying between them. The CDR3 reads CASSATRGNTIYF. CDR3 DNA: TGTGCCAGCAGTGCGACGCGGGGAAACACCATATATTTT.

This clone was observed once. The chain recombines TRBV28 with TRBJ1-5; D uncertain. Trimming stripped 2 bases from V and 3 bases from J, with 11 bases between. The CDR3 extends over 15 amino acids. The germline CDR1 and CDR2 sequences are MDHEN and SYDVKM. This CDR3 is CASSLISSVNQPQHF. The CDR3 DNA sequence: TGTGCCAGCAGTTTAATTTCCAGTGTCAATCAGCCCCAGCATTTT. The variable domain in full, completed from reference TRBV28 and TRBJ1-5, reads DVKVTQSSRYLVKRTGEKVFLECVQDMDHENMFWYRQDPGLGLRLIYFSYDVKMKEKGDIPEGYSVSREKKERFSLILESASTNQTSMYLCASSLISSVNQPQHFGDGTRLSIL.